The rows below give T cell receptor beta chains drawn from one sample of a study of cytomegalovirus exposure and HLA in healthy donors. The method was immunoSEQ multiplex PCR; TCRdb's version includes in-frame clones alone and lacks a portion of them. Its clone listing holds some 130,000 clones. The sequencing input was PBMCs. These receptors were obtained from a woman aged 40 to 50 in good health and CMV-seropositive. CDR3s include the opening cysteine and the closing phenylalanine or tryptophan. D genes are given only for firm matches.

V gene: TRBV29-1
D gene: NA
J gene: TRBJ1-4
CDR3 DNA: TGCAGCGTCAGGGCGGGGGGCGAAACTAATGAAAAACTGTTTTTT
CDR3 protein: CSVRAGGETNEKLFF

V gene: TRBV27
D gene: TRBD2
J gene: TRBJ2-7
CDR3 DNA: TGTGCCAGCAGTATTTTAGCGGGAGTAGGCGAGCAGTACTTC
CDR3 protein: CASSILAGVGEQYF

V gene: TRBV5-1
D gene: NA
J gene: TRBJ2-2
CDR3 DNA: TGCGCCAGCAGCTTGGTAGCCGGGGAGCTGTTTTTT
CDR3 protein: CASSLVAGELFF

V gene: TRBV27
D gene: TRBD2
J gene: TRBJ2-1
CDR3 DNA: TGTGCCAGCAGCTGGACTAGGTCCAATGAGCAGTTCTTC
CDR3 protein: CASSWTRSNEQFF

V gene: TRBV30
D gene: NA
J gene: TRBJ2-7
CDR3 DNA: TGTGCCTGGAGTCCGTCTAGCAACTACGAGCAGTACTTC
CDR3 protein: CAWSPSSNYEQYF

V gene: TRBV27
D gene: NA
J gene: TRBJ2-7
CDR3 DNA: TGTGCCAGCAGTCATCCCCCGGTTTTATCCGGCGGCTCCTACGAGCAGTACTTC
CDR3 protein: CASSHPPVLSGGSYEQYF

V gene: TRBV9
D gene: NA
J gene: TRBJ1-4
CDR3 DNA: TGTGCCAGCAGCGTCTCAGCAACTAATGAAAAACTGTTTTTT
CDR3 protein: CASSVSATNEKLFF

V gene: TRBV5-6
D gene: NA
J gene: TRBJ2-7
CDR3 DNA: TGTGCCAGCAGCTTAGGGGAATCCTACGAGCAGTACTTC
CDR3 protein: CASSLGESYEQYF

V gene: TRBV6-5
D gene: TRBD1
J gene: TRBJ2-5
CDR3 DNA: TGTGCCAGCAGTTACCAATCAGGGACAGGGGAAGAGACCCAGTACTTC
CDR3 protein: CASSYQSGTGEETQYF

V gene: TRBV7-9
D gene: NA
J gene: TRBJ2-7
CDR3 DNA: TGTGCCAGCGAGTTCCACTACGAGCAGTACTTT
CDR3 protein: CASEFHYEQYF

V gene: TRBV6-1
D gene: NA
J gene: TRBJ1-5
CDR3 DNA: TGTGCCAGCAGTGAAGGATGGCATCAGCCCCAGCATTTT
CDR3 protein: CASSEGWHQPQHF

V gene: TRBV5-6
D gene: NA
J gene: TRBJ1-4
CDR3 DNA: TGTGCCAGCAGCTTGGAGGGGGTACGGGAAAAACTGTTTTTT
CDR3 protein: CASSLEGVREKLFF

V gene: TRBV7-9
D gene: TRBD1
J gene: TRBJ1-3
CDR3 DNA: TGTGCCAGCGGCGGACAGGGAAGGGGAAACACCATATATTTT
CDR3 protein: CASGGQGRGNTIYF

V gene: TRBV5-1
D gene: TRBD1
J gene: TRBJ1-4
CDR3 DNA: TGCGCCAGCAGCTTGGATGTTACAGGGGGCACTAATGAAAAACTGTTTTTT
CDR3 protein: CASSLDVTGGTNEKLFF

V gene: TRBV6-5
D gene: NA
J gene: TRBJ2-5
CDR3 DNA: TGTGCCAGCAGGGGGAGCGGAGAGACCCAGTACTTC
CDR3 protein: CASRGSGETQYF

V gene: TRBV19
D gene: TRBD1
J gene: TRBJ2-7
CDR3 DNA: TGTGCCAGTAGTATAGATCGGCAGGGGACAGGGTTCTACGAGCAGTACTTC
CDR3 protein: CASSIDRQGTGFYEQYF

V gene: TRBV7-3
D gene: NA
J gene: TRBJ2-7
CDR3 DNA: TGTGCCAGCAGGGTCGGGTGGGACTCTGCCTACGAGCAGTACTTC
CDR3 protein: CASRVGWDSAYEQYF

V gene: TRBV7-6
D gene: TRBD1
J gene: TRBJ1-4
CDR3 DNA: TGTGCCAGCAGCCCTCGACAGGGGGCAGGGGAAAAACTGTTTTTT
CDR3 protein: CASSPRQGAGEKLFF

V gene: TRBV11-2
D gene: NA
J gene: TRBJ2-5
CDR3 DNA: TGTGCCAGCAGCCGCAGGGAGGTAAAAGAGACCCAGTACTTC
CDR3 protein: CASSRREVKETQYF

V gene: TRBV28
D gene: TRBD1
J gene: TRBJ1-1
CDR3 DNA: TGTGCCAGCAGTGCAGGGGGCGTAAGTTATACTGAAGCTTTCTTT
CDR3 protein: CASSAGGVSYTEAFF

V gene: TRBV4-3
D gene: TRBD2
J gene: TRBJ2-1
CDR3 DNA: TGCGCCAGCAGCCAAGAGATTGGGCTAGCGGCAAACTCCTACAATGAGCAGTTCTTC
CDR3 protein: CASSQEIGLAANSYNEQFF

V gene: TRBV5-4
D gene: NA
J gene: TRBJ2-4
CDR3 DNA: TGTGCCAGCAGACTAGACGCCCAAAACATTCAGTACTTC
CDR3 protein: CASRLDAQNIQYF

V gene: TRBV18
D gene: NA
J gene: TRBJ1-5
CDR3 DNA: TGTGCCAGCTCACCACGGTCCGGGAACAATCAGCCCCAGCATTTT
CDR3 protein: CASSPRSGNNQPQHF

V gene: TRBV28
D gene: NA
J gene: TRBJ2-5
CDR3 DNA: TGTGCCAGCAGACTGCAAGAGACCCAGTACTTC
CDR3 protein: CASRLQETQYF

V gene: TRBV2
D gene: NA
J gene: TRBJ1-1
CDR3 DNA: TGTGCCAGCCTCGGGAACACTGAAGCTTTCTTT
CDR3 protein: CASLGNTEAFF

V gene: TRBV29-1
D gene: NA
J gene: TRBJ2-7
CDR3 DNA: TGCAGCGTTGTTTTTACGAGGGCGGTCGGCTACGAGCAGTACTTC
CDR3 protein: CSVVFTRAVGYEQYF

V gene: TRBV11-1
D gene: NA
J gene: TRBJ1-2
CDR3 DNA: TGTGCCAGCAGCTTATCAGCAGGCCAGACATTCTATGGCTACACCTTC
CDR3 protein: CASSLSAGQTFYGYTF

V gene: TRBV30
D gene: TRBD2
J gene: TRBJ2-3
CDR3 DNA: TGTGCCTGGAGTGTAACGCGGACTAGCGGGACCACGGATACGCAGTATTTT
CDR3 protein: CAWSVTRTSGTTDTQYF

V gene: TRBV28
D gene: NA
J gene: TRBJ1-5
CDR3 DNA: TGTGCCACCGTAGACGGGGGATATCAGCCCCAGCATTTT
CDR3 protein: CATVDGGYQPQHF

V gene: TRBV7-2
D gene: TRBD2
J gene: TRBJ2-1
CDR3 DNA: TGTGCCAGCAGCCGCGGGGGGTACAATGAGCAGTTCTTC
CDR3 protein: CASSRGGYNEQFF

V gene: TRBV27
D gene: TRBD1
J gene: TRBJ1-2
CDR3 DNA: TGTGCCAGCAGTTCTGGCAGGGGGCAGAGTGGCTACACCTTC
CDR3 protein: CASSSGRGQSGYTF

V gene: TRBV7-3
D gene: NA
J gene: TRBJ1-5
CDR3 DNA: TGTGCCAGCAGCTTAAAGAGGGGACAAATGAATCAGCCCCAGCATTTT
CDR3 protein: CASSLKRGQMNQPQHF

V gene: TRBV5-1
D gene: TRBD2
J gene: TRBJ2-1
CDR3 DNA: TGCGCCAGCAGCTGGACTAGCGTTGTTAGCTCCTACAATGAGCAGTTCTTC
CDR3 protein: CASSWTSVVSSYNEQFF

V gene: TRBV6-1
D gene: NA
J gene: TRBJ1-5
CDR3 DNA: TGTGCCAGCAATCCGACGGGTAGCAATCAGCCCCAGCATTTT
CDR3 protein: CASNPTGSNQPQHF

V gene: TRBV28
D gene: TRBD1
J gene: TRBJ2-5
CDR3 DNA: TGTGCCATCCGACAGGGGGGACAAGAGACCCAGTACTTC
CDR3 protein: CAIRQGGQETQYF

V gene: TRBV27
D gene: NA
J gene: TRBJ2-7
CDR3 DNA: TGTGCCAGCAGTCGGGGTTTCTCCTACGAGCAGTACTTC
CDR3 protein: CASSRGFSYEQYF

V gene: TRBV6-1
D gene: TRBD2
J gene: TRBJ2-3
CDR3 DNA: TGTGCCAGCAGTGTGGGTAGCGGGGTCACAGATACGCAGTATTTT
CDR3 protein: CASSVGSGVTDTQYF

V gene: TRBV2
D gene: NA
J gene: TRBJ2-7
CDR3 DNA: TGTGCCAGCAGTGAAGCGAAGCTGCTGGCGGGCGGCCGATTCGAGCAGTACTTC
CDR3 protein: CASSEAKLLAGGRFEQYF

V gene: TRBV27
D gene: TRBD1
J gene: TRBJ1-1
CDR3 DNA: TGTGCCAGCAGTCTAGGACAGGGGGCCACTGAAGCTTTCTTT
CDR3 protein: CASSLGQGATEAFF

V gene: TRBV10-3
D gene: NA
J gene: TRBJ1-4
CDR3 DNA: TGTGCCATCAGCCACGACGGGGGACGGGGTGAAAAACTGTTTTTT
CDR3 protein: CAISHDGGRGEKLFF

V gene: TRBV13
D gene: NA
J gene: TRBJ2-7
CDR3 DNA: TGTGCCAGCAGCTTAGCGGGAGAGCGCGAGCAGTACTTC
CDR3 protein: CASSLAGEREQYF

V gene: TRBV5-4
D gene: TRBD1
J gene: TRBJ2-3
CDR3 DNA: TGTGCCAGCAGCTGGGGACAGGGTGACGGAGATACGCAGTATTTT
CDR3 protein: CASSWGQGDGDTQYF

V gene: TRBV4-1
D gene: TRBD1
J gene: TRBJ1-2
CDR3 DNA: TGCGCCAGCAGCCATGGACAGGGGTCGTTCTATGGCTACACCTTC
CDR3 protein: CASSHGQGSFYGYTF

V gene: TRBV14
D gene: NA
J gene: TRBJ2-1
CDR3 DNA: TGTGCCAGTAGCCAACGGGGTCCTTCCTACAATGAGCAGTTCTTC
CDR3 protein: CASSQRGPSYNEQFF

V gene: TRBV5-1
D gene: NA
J gene: TRBJ2-2
CDR3 DNA: TGCGCCAGCAGCTTGGGCCAGGTGGGCACCGGGGAGCTGTTTTTT
CDR3 protein: CASSLGQVGTGELFF

V gene: TRBV2
D gene: NA
J gene: TRBJ1-2
CDR3 DNA: TGTGCCAGCACGGAAAGGGGGTTGAGGATCTATGGCTACACCTTC
CDR3 protein: CASTERGLRIYGYTF

V gene: TRBV2
D gene: NA
J gene: TRBJ1-4
CDR3 DNA: TGTGCCAGCAGTGGCCAGGGATCTACTAATGAAAAACTGTTTTTT
CDR3 protein: CASSGQGSTNEKLFF

V gene: TRBV5-4
D gene: TRBD2
J gene: TRBJ2-1
CDR3 DNA: TGTGCCAGCAGCTTCGGGACTAGCTCCTACAATGAGCAGTTCTTC
CDR3 protein: CASSFGTSSYNEQFF

V gene: TRBV28
D gene: TRBD2
J gene: TRBJ2-1
CDR3 DNA: TGTGCCAGCAGTTTTACGACTAGCGGACGTTCCTACAATGAGCAGTTCTTC
CDR3 protein: CASSFTTSGRSYNEQFF

V gene: TRBV7-9
D gene: NA
J gene: TRBJ1-1
CDR3 DNA: TGTGCCAGCAGCCCTAAGAACACTGAAGCTTTCTTT
CDR3 protein: CASSPKNTEAFF

V gene: TRBV7-2
D gene: NA
J gene: TRBJ2-7
CDR3 DNA: TGTGCCAGCAGCTTGGGGGCCAGCTCCTACGAGCAGTACTTC
CDR3 protein: CASSLGASSYEQYF

V gene: TRBV5-4
D gene: NA
J gene: TRBJ1-2
CDR3 DNA: TGTGCCAGCAGCTTCTCGACTAGACTGGACTATGGCTACACCTTC
CDR3 protein: CASSFSTRLDYGYTF

V gene: TRBV27
D gene: TRBD2
J gene: TRBJ2-3
CDR3 DNA: TGTGCCAGCAGTTTATCACTAGCGGTCACAGATACGCAGTATTTT
CDR3 protein: CASSLSLAVTDTQYF

V gene: TRBV6-5
D gene: TRBD2
J gene: TRBJ2-2
CDR3 DNA: TGTGCCAGCAGTTCCCCCACAGGCGGGGGCGGGGAGCTGTTTTTT
CDR3 protein: CASSSPTGGGGELFF

V gene: TRBV11-2
D gene: NA
J gene: TRBJ2-1
CDR3 DNA: TGTGCCAGCAGCTCCCCCCGGGGAGGACCTTACAATGAGCAGTTCTTC
CDR3 protein: CASSSPRGGPYNEQFF

V gene: TRBV7-8
D gene: TRBD2
J gene: TRBJ2-2
CDR3 DNA: TGTGCCAGCAGCCGTTATGGCCTAGCGGGAGGCCCCGGGGAGCTGTTTTTT
CDR3 protein: CASSRYGLAGGPGELFF

V gene: TRBV27
D gene: NA
J gene: TRBJ1-2
CDR3 DNA: TGTGCCAGCAGTTTACAGGATCCGGGACAAGAGCGCGGCTACACCTTC
CDR3 protein: CASSLQDPGQERGYTF